What follows are 20 T cell receptor beta chains derived from one specimen sequenced in a study of beta chain features in type 1 diabetes listed by TCRdb under 2018. Study-level results and caveats: Type 1 diabetes patients showed a moderate but significant shortening of TCRB CDR3 length in all four CD4+ subsets.

For these receptors, no antigen is known. The library was prepared using the immunoSEQ multiplex PCR assay. All of the isolated RNA was reverse transcribed with the High Capacity cDNA Reverse Transcription Kit, so expressed TCRB transcripts were sequenced. TCRdb provides this immuneACCESS table in a form limited to in-frame rearrangements. Some clones are lacking; in checked studies, under half of them reflect an unresolved V gene, and why the rest are absent is not known. The sample data list fewer than 400,000 clones, and 9.3% of these were observed just once. Roughly 0.99% of the sample comes from the top ten. The sequenced sample was central memory CD4+ T cells from blood. All receptors derive from a man between 25 and 39 years old with type 1 diabetes.

This clone was seen more than once but under ten times. The chain recombines TRBV7-9 with TRBJ1-2; D possibly corresponds to TRBD1 (6 bases). The CDR3 covers 13 residues. The germline V and J ends were trimmed by 1 base and 6 bases, with 9 bases remaining between them. Germline V CDR1 and CDR2: SEHNR, FQNEAQ (reference sequence). In DNA, the CDR3 is TGTGCCAGCAGCTTAGAGGCAGGGGATGGCTACACCTTC. It codes for CASSLEAGDGYTF. The entire variable domain, with the rest obtained from reference TRBV7-9 and TRBJ1-2, is as follows: DTGVSQNPRHKITKRGQNVTFRCDPISEHNRLYWYRQTLGQGPEFLTYFQNEAQLEKSRLLSDRFSAERPKGSFSTLEIQRTEQGDSAMYLCASSLEAGDGYTFGSGTRLTVV.

This chain links TRBV18 with TRBJ2-3; D remains unclear. V lost 1 base and J lost 1, with 6 bases in between. This CDR3 comprises 14 residues. CDR1 and CDR2 from the germline V gene are KGHSH and LQKENI. CDR3 bases: TGTGCCAGCTCACCACTCTCAGGCACAGATACGCAGTATTTT. This codes for CASSPLSGTDTQYF.

This rearrangement joins TRBV7-2 to TRBJ2-3; TRBD1 is a possible D gene (5 bases). V was pared by 2 bases and J by 2 bases, with 8 bases between. CDR1 and CDR2 (germline): SGHTA, FQGNSA. This CDR3 spans 14 amino acids. CDR3 sequence (DNA): TGTGCCAGCAGCTTAATGGACATCACAGATACGCAGTATTTT. This gives the protein CASSLMDITDTQYF.

This rearrangement joins TRBV28 to TRBJ2-5; 10 bases line up with TRBD1. This CDR3 is 15 amino acids long. After removal of 6 bases from V and 5 bases from J, the junction contained 9 bases not matched to a gene. CDR1 is MDHEN and CDR2 is SYDVKM in the germline V gene. DNA for the CDR3: TGTGCCAGCAGACTTCGACAGGGGGCGGGGGAGACCCAGTACTTC. Protein: CASRLRQGAGETQYF.

This clone was seen more than once but under ten times. The chain has TRBV6-5 and TRBJ2-1; TRBD2 agrees at 13 bases. CDR1 is MNHEY, CDR2 SVGAGI, per germline. V gave up 6 bases and J gave up 8 bases; unmatched junction bases: 7. The CDR3 has 15 amino acids. CDR3 region: CASSPTSGGVHEQFF. The CDR3 DNA reads TGTGCCAGCAGCCCCACTAGCGGGGGGGTACATGAGCAGTTCTTC.

This clone has a handful of counts. The V call is TRBV5-4, the J call TRBJ2-5; 8 nucleotides line up with TRBD1. The V segment lost 4 bases and the J segment 1 base; nucleotides outside the gene matches: 3. The germline CDR1 and CDR2 sequences are SGHNT and YYREEE (reference sequence). This CDR3 is 14 amino acids long. The CDR3: CASSQGTGQETQYF. In DNA form, the CDR3 reads TGTGCCAGCAGCCAGGGGACAGGCCAAGAGACCCAGTACTTC.

This clone has a count of ten or more. J is TRBJ2-3 and V is TRBV11-2; 14 nucleotides agree with TRBD2. Germline V CDR1 and CDR2: SGHAT, FQNNGV. The CDR3 runs to 19 residues. Losses at the gene ends were 5 bases for V and 6 bases for J; bases not matched to a gene: 16. For the CDR3, the DNA is TGTGCCAGCAGCCTACGGACTAGCGGGGGGTTTAAGGCTTGGGATACGCAGTATTTT. Protein product: CASSLRTSGGFKAWDTQYF.

The chain recombines TRBV28 with TRBJ2-1, with 9 positions matching TRBD2. The CDR3 is made up of 16 amino acids. V gave up 0 bases and J gave up 9 bases; unmatched junction bases: 9. From germline, CDR1 is MDHEN and CDR2 SYDVKM. This CDR3 reads CASSLWASGVLPEQFF. DNA for the CDR3: TGTGCCAGCAGTTTATGGGCTAGCGGGGTACTCCCTGAGCAGTTCTTC.

This clone showed up just a few times. The chain recombines TRBV28 with TRBJ2-7; D unresolved. The germline V gene has CDR1 MDHEN and CDR2 SYDVKM. There are 10 residues in the CDR3. CDR3 sequence: CEGRTIKQYF. CDR3 sequence (DNA): TGTGAAGGCCGTACGATCAAGCAGTACTTC. The variable domain in full, completed from reference TRBV28 and TRBJ2-7, reads DVKVTQSSRYLVKRTGEKVFLECVQDMDHENMFWYRQDPGLGLRLIYFSYDVKMKEKGDIPEGYSVSREKKERFSLILESASTNQTSMYLCEGRTIKQYFGPGTRLTVT.

This clone was seen only a few times. V usage is TRBV6-5 and J usage is TRBJ2-1; 10 nucleotides agree with TRBD1. From germline, CDR1 is MNHEY and CDR2 SVGAGI. This CDR3 comprises 12 residues. CDR3 nucleotide sequence: TGTTCCTGGACAGGGGGATACAATGAGCAGTTCTTC. It translates to CSWTGGYNEQFF.

This clone turned up a few times. The gene calls are TRBV18 and TRBJ2-3; D possibly corresponds to TRBD1 (6 bases). The germline V gene encodes CDR1 KGHSH and CDR2 LQKENI. The CDR3 is made up of 16 amino acids. Between the trimmed V and J ends, which lost 2 bases and 7 bases, there was a span of 19 bases. The CDR3 loop is CASSPSAGALLNTQYF. The CDR3 DNA reads as TGTGCCAGCTCACCATCGGCAGGGGCTTTGCTTAATACGCAGTATTTT.

This rearrangement joins TRBV15 to TRBJ2-1, with 8 bases that match TRBD1. With V trimmed by 6 bases and J by 3 bases, 7 bases remained unmatched. CDR3 length: 15 amino acids. CDR1 is LNHNV, CDR2 YYDKDF, per germline (reference sequence). The chain's CDR3 is CATSPGGQGYNEQFF. Written as DNA, the CDR3 is TGTGCCACCAGTCCCGGCGGACAGGGCTACAATGAGCAGTTCTTC.

The gene calls are TRBV11-2 and TRBJ2-5, with D tentatively TRBD1 (6 bases). Germline V gene sequence: CDR1 SGHAT, CDR2 FQNNGV. The CDR3 is 15 amino acids. Trimming pared 1 base from V and 5 bases from J, leaving 14 bases between. The chain's CDR3 is CASSLGSQGHETQYF. CDR3 in DNA: TGTGCCAGCAGCTTAGGCTCCCAGGGGCACGAGACCCAGTACTTC. Looking up the rest from reference TRBV11-2 and TRBJ2-5 gives the full variable domain: EAGVAQSPRYKIIEKRQSVAFWCNPISGHATLYWYQQILGQGPKLLIQFQNNGVVDDSQLPKDRFSAERLKGVDSTLKIQPAKLEDSAVYLCASSLGSQGHETQYFGPGTRLLVL.

This clone was picked up a small number of times. The J gene is TRBJ1-2, the V gene TRBV7-6; 7 nucleotides match TRBD1. The CDR3 contains 14 residues. Per the germline V gene, CDR1 is SGHVS and CDR2 is FNYEAQ. Trimming cost V 5 bases and J 6 bases; bases outside gene matches: 9. DNA of the CDR3: TGTGCCAGCAGCCCCGACAGGGTTAGGGATGGCTACACCTTC. Residues: CASSPDRVRDGYTF.

The J gene is TRBJ2-1, the V gene TRBV5-1; TRBD2 matches at 10 bases. Losses at the gene ends were 4 bases for V and 4 bases for J; bases not matched to a gene: 2. The V gene's germline CDR1 is SGHRS and CDR2 YFSETQ. This CDR3 spans 14 amino acids. CDR3 nucleotides: TGCGCCAGCAGCCCGGGACTAGCGTACAATGAGCAGTTCTTC. It translates to CASSPGLAYNEQFF. The whole variable domain, filled in from reference TRBV5-1 and TRBJ2-1, reads KAGVTQTPRYLIKTRGQQVTLSCSPISGHRSVSWYQQTPGQGLQFLFEYFSETQRNKGNFPGRFSGRQFSNSRSEMNVSTLELGDSALYLCASSPGLAYNEQFFGPGTRLTVL.

The rearrangement uses TRBV18 and TRBJ2-7; TRBD2 might be the D (5 bases). Between the trimmed V and J ends, which lost 3 bases and 5 bases, there was a span of 8 bases. The CDR3 length is 12 residues. Germline-derived CDR1 and CDR2 are KGHSH and LQKENI. The DNA for the CDR3 is TGTGCCAGCTCACCCACGAGGGACGAGCAGTACTTC. Protein sequence: CASSPTRDEQYF.

The V call is TRBV7-9, the J call TRBJ2-5; 7 bases agree with TRBD1. V was clipped by 6 bases and J by 2 bases; unmatched bases: 9. This CDR3 spans 15 amino acids. CDR1 and CDR2 from the germline V gene are SEHNR and FQNEAQ (reference sequence). CDR3 protein: CASSQSTGQQETQYF. The CDR3 DNA reads as TGTGCCAGCAGTCAGTCGACAGGGCAACAAGAGACCCAGTACTTC.

This clone was found a few times. This chain joins TRBV9 and TRBJ1-6; TRBD1 might be the D (5 bases). From germline, CDR1 is SGDLS and CDR2 YYNGEE. The CDR3 has 18 amino acids. V was cut by 3 bases and J by 7 bases, with 23 bases left in between. CDR3 DNA sequence: TGTGCCAGCAGCGCCGTCCCGACAGCCGCTGTGGGGAATTCACCCCTCCACTTT. Encoded protein: CASSAVPTAAVGNSPLHF.

This rearrangement joins TRBV19 to TRBJ2-3; D tentatively fits TRBD1 or TRBD2 (5 bases each). The V gene's germline CDR1 is LNHDA and CDR2 SQIVND (reference sequence). Trimming pared 5 bases from V and 6 bases from J, leaving 15 bases between. The CDR3 is made up of 14 amino acids. Here the CDR3 DNA reads TGTGCCAGTAGTCCCCGGGGCGGACGGGATACGCAGTATTTT. Protein product: CASSPRGGRDTQYF.

The chain recombines TRBV7-9 with TRBJ1-2; TRBD1 matches 12 bases. Looked up from germline, CDR1 is SEHNR and CDR2 is FQNEAQ (reference sequence). V trimming: 0 bases; J trimming: 3 bases; junction bases outside the gene matches: 5. The CDR3 length is 17 residues. The CDR3 loop is CASSLATGTGGDYGYTF. In nucleotides, the CDR3 is TGTGCCAGCAGCTTAGCGACCGGGACAGGGGGCGACTATGGCTACACCTTC.